A single sample is the source of the 23 T cell receptor beta chains below, sequenced in a study of blood T cell repertoires in COVID-19. Only in-frame clones appear in the TCRdb table, and some are missing; sequencing was by immunoSEQ multiplex PCR. The data show 250,000 to 300,000 clones, about 89% seen once. The sample was peripheral blood. These receptors all come from a man aged 35-49 years with acute or convalescent COVID-19.

The chain recombines TRBV6-5 with TRBJ1-1, with a tentative D call TRBD1 (5 bases). The CDR3 is 14 amino acids. V was trimmed by 7 bases and J by 2 bases, leaving 14 bases between them. Germline loops: CDR1 MNHEY, CDR2 SVGAGI. CDR3 loop: CASTNPGENTEAFF. CDR3 sequence (DNA): TGTGCCAGCACCAACCCGGGGGAAAACACTGAAGCTTTCTTT.

The chain links TRBV19 to TRBJ1-2; the match to TRBD1 covers 9 bases. Trimming at V came to 0 bases and at J to 9 bases, leaving 14 bases not matched to a gene. Germline CDR1 LNHDA, CDR2 SQIVND (reference sequence). The CDR3 loop spans 17 amino acids. The CDR3 DNA follows: TGTGCCAGTAGTATAGACTCCGGGACAGGGAAAATGGTACGCTACACCTTC. Translated, it gives CASSIDSGTGKMVRYTF.

This clone was seen a single time. J is TRBJ2-2 and V is TRBV2; D might be TRBD2 (5 bases). Germline V lookup: CDR1 SNHLY, CDR2 FYNNEI. V lost 3 bases and J 2 bases, leaving 7 bases between the germline ends. This CDR3 spans 14 amino acids. The CDR3 DNA follows: TGTGCCAGCAGTGATCGGACTAACACCGGGGAGCTGTTTTTT. Amino acids: CASSDRTNTGELFF.

The chain uses TRBV6-1 and TRBJ1-5; D gene ambiguous. Deletions cut 1 base from V and 9 bases from J, with 13 bases between. CDR3 length: 14 residues. Germline V gene sequence: CDR1 MNHNS, CDR2 SASEGT. As DNA, the CDR3 is TGTGCCAGCAGTGAAGGACTGACGAATGGGCCCCAGCATTTT. Residues: CASSEGLTNGPQHF.

This clone was seen more than once but under ten times. As DNA, the CDR3 is TGTGCCAGCAGACGCGACAGGGAAAATTCACCCCTCCACTTT. As protein: CASRRDRENSPLHF. The chain combines TRBV7-2 with TRBJ1-6; TRBD1 matches at 7 bases. V lost 6 bases and J lost 7; bases outside the gene matches: 6. The germline V gene encodes CDR1 SGHTA and CDR2 FQGNSA. This CDR3 region has 14 residues.

This rearrangement joins TRBV18 to TRBJ1-1, with unresolved D. The CDR3 contains 13 residues. Trimming cost V 5 bases and J 1 base, with 8 bases left between them. From germline, CDR1 is KGHSH and CDR2 LQKENI. The DNA for the CDR3 is TGTGCCAGCTCAGAGGGCCCGAACACTGAAGCTTTCTTT. Translating it yields CASSEGPNTEAFF.

The genes are TRBV9 and TRBJ2-2, with D perhaps TRBD1 (5 bases). There are 17 residues in the CDR3. V gave up 0 bases and J gave up 1 base, with 13 bases separating them. Germline-derived CDR1 and CDR2 are SGDLS and YYNGEE. The CDR3 nucleotides read TGTGCCAGCAGCGTAGATATCGACAGCTGGAACACCGGGGAGCTGTTTTTT. Amino acids: CASSVDIDSWNTGELFF. Drawing the rest from reference TRBV9 and TRBJ2-2, the complete variable domain is DSGVTQTPKHLITATGQRVTLRCSPRSGDLSVYWYQQSLDQGLQFLIQYYNGEERAKGNILERFSAQQFPDLHSELNLSSLELGDSALYFCASSVDIDSWNTGELFFGEGSRLTVL.

V gene TRBV5-1 combines with J gene TRBJ2-3; 9 nucleotides match TRBD2. CDR1 is SGHRS and CDR2 is YFSETQ in the germline V gene. V dropped 6 bases and J dropped 3; count of bases not matched to a gene: 5. The CDR3 loop spans 14 amino acids. This chain's CDR3 is CASTSRGGTDTQYF. The DNA of the CDR3 is TGCGCCAGCACCTCGCGGGGGGGAACAGATACGCAGTATTTT. Full variable domain (rest looked up from reference TRBV5-1 and TRBJ2-3): KAGVTQTPRYLIKTRGQQVTLSCSPISGHRSVSWYQQTPGQGLQFLFEYFSETQRNKGNFPGRFSGRQFSNSRSEMNVSTLELGDSALYLCASTSRGGTDTQYFGPGTRLTVL.

The V call is TRBV12-3 or TRBV12-4, the J call TRBJ1-2; D gene unclear. This CDR3 comprises 12 residues. With 6 bases removed from V and 5 bases from J, the gap between germline ends came to 10 bases. The CDR3 nucleotides read TGTGCCAGCAGCAACACGCAGTATGGCTACACCTTC. Protein sequence: CASSNTQYGYTF.

The chain employs TRBV5-5 and TRBJ2-1, with 7 bases that match TRBD2. This CDR3 comprises 12 residues. The V and J ends lost 4 bases and 5 bases, in that order; junction bases with no gene match: 0. Per the germline V gene, CDR1 is SGHKS and CDR2 is YYEKEE (reference sequence). As DNA, the CDR3 is TGTGCCAGCAGCCGGGGGGACAATGAGCAGTTCTTC. It translates to CASSRGDNEQFF.

The chain couples TRBV15 to TRBJ1-5, with D possibly being TRBD1 (6 bases). The CDR3 runs to 15 residues. Trimming took 3 bases from V and 6 from J, leaving 15 bases between them. CDR1 and CDR2 from the germline V gene are LNHNV and YYDKDF (reference sequence). The CDR3 spells CATSRSGQIPQPQHF. CDR3 sequence (DNA): TGTGCCACCAGCAGGTCTGGACAGATACCTCAGCCCCAGCATTTT.

The chain combines TRBV6-6 with TRBJ2-2; no clear D gene. The V gene's germline CDR1 is MNHNY and CDR2 SVGAGI (reference sequence). The CDR3 is 15 amino acids. Trimming cost V 2 bases and J 0 bases, with 7 bases left between them. CDR3 sequence: CASSYDTANTGELFF. DNA for the CDR3: TGTGCCAGCAGTTACGACACTGCGAACACCGGGGAGCTGTTTTTT.

This clone came up once. The chain has TRBV19 and TRBJ2-3, with a weak D call TRBD2 (6 bases). Germline-derived CDR1 and CDR2 are LNHDA and SQIVND (reference sequence). The CDR3 has 15 residues. With 3 bases removed from V and 2 bases from J, the gap between germline ends came to 12 bases. This chain's CDR3 is CASSIRGTFTDTQYF. The CDR3 coding sequence is TGTGCCAGTAGTATCCGGGGGACCTTCACAGATACGCAGTATTTT. Full variable domain (rest looked up from reference TRBV19 and TRBJ2-3): DGGITQSPKYLFRKEGQNVTLSCEQNLNHDAMYWYRQDPGQGLRLIYYSQIVNDFQKGDIAEGYSVSREKKESFPLTVTSAQKNPTAFYLCASSIRGTFTDTQYFGPGTRLTVL.

The chain carries TRBV29-1 and TRBJ1-4; TRBD1 might be the D (6 bases). The CDR3 extends over 13 amino acids. Between the trimmed V and J ends, which lost 8 bases and 2 bases, there was a span of 12 bases. CDR1 and CDR2 from the germline V gene are SQVTM and ANQGSEA. The CDR3 nucleotides read TGCAGCTTCCTGACAGGCACTAATGAAAAACTGTTTTTT. Protein sequence: CSFLTGTNEKLFF.

The gene calls are TRBV12-3 or TRBV12-4 and TRBJ2-1; D uncertain. This CDR3 region has 12 residues. Deletions cut 4 bases from V and 15 bases from J, with 16 bases between. For the CDR3, the DNA is TGTGCCAGCAGTTCCGGGTCCTCCGTCCCGTTCTTC. Residues: CASSSGSSVPFF.

This chain links TRBV9 with TRBJ2-1, with D maybe TRBD2 (5 bases). The germline V gene has CDR1 SGDLS and CDR2 YYNGEE. V lost 0 bases and J 4 bases, leaving 8 bases between the germline ends. CDR3 length: 14 residues. The CDR3, as DNA: TGTGCCAGCAGCGTAGCAACTAGTTACAATGAGCAGTTCTTC. This codes for CASSVATSYNEQFF.

This rearrangement joins TRBV3-1 (or the pseudogene TRBV3-2) to TRBJ1-5; a weak D match, TRBD1 (5 bases). This CDR3 has 16 residues. V lost 1 base, J lost 1 base, and 11 bases lay in between. The V gene's germline CDR1 is LGHDT and CDR2 YNNKEL (reference sequence). This CDR3 is CASSQGRGVSNQPQHF. In DNA, the CDR3 is TGTGCCAGCAGCCAAGGGCGGGGGGTGAGCAATCAGCCCCAGCATTTT.

This clone was found once. The chain carries TRBV6-5 and TRBJ1-6; D remains ambiguous. This CDR3 comprises 15 residues. V was shortened by 5 bases and J by 0 bases, with 8 bases between the two germline ends. Germline V gene sequence: CDR1 MNHEY, CDR2 SVGAGI. Here the CDR3 reads CASSPASSYNSPLHF. The DNA for the CDR3 is TGTGCCAGCAGTCCCGCTAGCTCCTATAATTCACCCCTCCACTTT.

The chain couples TRBV5-1 to TRBJ2-5; 8 bases are a match to TRBD1. With V trimmed by 2 bases and J by 5 bases, 8 bases remained unmatched. The CDR3 spans 15 residues. Per the germline V gene, CDR1 is SGHRS and CDR2 is YFSETQ. The CDR3 DNA is TGCGCCAGCAGCTTTCAGGGGGCGATCGGGGAGACCCAGTACTTC. Translated: CASSFQGAIGETQYF.

The chain couples TRBV6-4 to TRBJ2-1; 10 bases agree with TRBD1. Germline V gene sequence: CDR1 MRHNA, CDR2 SNTAGT. The CDR3 extends over 14 amino acids. With 2 bases clipped from V and 10 bases from J, the junction kept 5 bases outside the gene matches. For the CDR3, the DNA is TGTGCCAGCAGTGACCGGGACAGGGGTTCCGAGCAGTTCTTC. It encodes CASSDRDRGSEQFF.

The rearrangement uses TRBV2 and TRBJ2-6; no firm D call. In germline, CDR1 is SNHLY, CDR2 FYNNEI. V shed 8 bases and J shed 4 bases, with 12 bases lying between them. The CDR3 totals 14 residues. In nucleotides, the CDR3 is TGTGCCAGCGGTAAAAGCTACGGGGCCAACGTCCTGACTTTC. It is translated as CASGKSYGANVLTF.

This chain uses TRBV5-6 with TRBJ2-7, with 12 bases aligning to TRBD1. Germline lookup yields CDR1 SGHDT and CDR2 YYEEEE. V lost 2 bases and J lost 2; bases outside the gene matches: 2. The CDR3 is made up of 15 amino acids. The CDR3 DNA is TGTGCCAGCAGCTTCGGGACAGGGGGCCCCTACGAGCAGTACTTC. This encodes CASSFGTGGPYEQYF.

The CDR3 is CASSPGTGSNQPQHF. CDR3 DNA sequence: TGTGCCAGTAGTCCCGGGACAGGTAGCAATCAGCCCCAGCATTTT. V usage is TRBV19 and J usage is TRBJ1-5, with 8 bases identical to TRBD1. Germline V lookup: CDR1 LNHDA, CDR2 SQIVND (reference sequence). The CDR3 loop spans 15 amino acids. V shed 5 bases and J 0 bases; nucleotides not matched to a gene: 3.